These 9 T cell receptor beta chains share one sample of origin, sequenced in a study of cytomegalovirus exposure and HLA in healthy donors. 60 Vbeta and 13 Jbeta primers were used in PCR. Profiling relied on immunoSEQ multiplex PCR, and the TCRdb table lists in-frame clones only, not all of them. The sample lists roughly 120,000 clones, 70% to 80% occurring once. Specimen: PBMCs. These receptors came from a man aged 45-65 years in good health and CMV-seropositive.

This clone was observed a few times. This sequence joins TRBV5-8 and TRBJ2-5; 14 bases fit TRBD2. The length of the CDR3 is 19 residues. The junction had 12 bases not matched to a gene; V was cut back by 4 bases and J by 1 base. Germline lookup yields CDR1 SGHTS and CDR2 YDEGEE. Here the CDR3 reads CASSTRPGLAGVFQETQYF. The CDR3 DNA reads TGTGCCAGCAGCACACGGCCGGGACTAGCGGGGGTGTTCCAAGAGACCCAGTACTTC.

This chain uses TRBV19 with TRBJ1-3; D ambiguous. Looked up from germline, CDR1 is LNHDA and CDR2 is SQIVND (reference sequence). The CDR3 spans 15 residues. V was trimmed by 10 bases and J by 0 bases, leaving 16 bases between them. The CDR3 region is CATGVLGGSGNTIYF. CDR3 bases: TGTGCCACCGGTGTGCTTGGCGGCTCTGGAAACACCATATATTTT.

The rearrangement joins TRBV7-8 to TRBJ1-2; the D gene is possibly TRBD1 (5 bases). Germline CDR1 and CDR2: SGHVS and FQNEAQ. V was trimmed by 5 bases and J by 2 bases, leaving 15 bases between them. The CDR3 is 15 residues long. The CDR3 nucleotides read TGTGCCAGCAGCCCGACAGCATCCCAAAACTATGGCTACACCTTC. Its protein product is CASSPTASQNYGYTF.

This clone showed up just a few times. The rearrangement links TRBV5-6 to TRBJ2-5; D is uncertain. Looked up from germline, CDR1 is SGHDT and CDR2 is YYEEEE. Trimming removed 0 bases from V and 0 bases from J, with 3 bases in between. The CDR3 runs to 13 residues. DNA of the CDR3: TGTGCCAGCAGCTTGGCATACCAAGAGACCCAGTACTTC. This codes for CASSLAYQETQYF.

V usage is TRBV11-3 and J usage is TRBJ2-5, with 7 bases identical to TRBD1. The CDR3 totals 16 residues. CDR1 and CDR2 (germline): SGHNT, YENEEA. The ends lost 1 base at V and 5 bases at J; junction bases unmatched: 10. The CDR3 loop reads CASSLAQHRGSETQYF. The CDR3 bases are TGTGCCAGCAGCTTAGCCCAACACAGGGGTTCCGAGACCCAGTACTTC.

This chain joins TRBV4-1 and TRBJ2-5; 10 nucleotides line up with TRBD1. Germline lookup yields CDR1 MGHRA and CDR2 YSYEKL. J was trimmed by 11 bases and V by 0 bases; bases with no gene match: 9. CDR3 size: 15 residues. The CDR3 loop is CASSQDDRGRDEQYF. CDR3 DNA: TGCGCCAGCAGCCAAGATGACAGGGGGCGCGATGAGCAGTACTTC.

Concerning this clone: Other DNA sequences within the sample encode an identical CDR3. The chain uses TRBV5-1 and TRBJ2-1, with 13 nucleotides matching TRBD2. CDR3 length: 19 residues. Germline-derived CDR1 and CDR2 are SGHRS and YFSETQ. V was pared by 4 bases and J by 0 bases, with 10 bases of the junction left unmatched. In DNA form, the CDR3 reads TGCGCCAGCAGCCCCCGGACTAGCGGGGGACCTAACTCCTACAATGAGCAGTTCTTC. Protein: CASSPRTSGGPNSYNEQFF.

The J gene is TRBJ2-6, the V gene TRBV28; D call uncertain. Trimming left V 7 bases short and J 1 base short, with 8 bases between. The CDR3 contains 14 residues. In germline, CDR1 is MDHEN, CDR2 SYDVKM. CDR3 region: CASTLTSGANVLTF. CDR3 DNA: TGTGCCAGCACTCTCACTTCTGGGGCCAACGTCCTGACTTTC.

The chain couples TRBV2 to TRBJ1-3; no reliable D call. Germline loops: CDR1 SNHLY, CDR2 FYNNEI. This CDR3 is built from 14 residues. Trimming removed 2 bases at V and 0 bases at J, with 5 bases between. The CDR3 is CASSEMSSGNTIYF. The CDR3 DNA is TGTGCCAGCAGTGAAATGAGCTCTGGAAACACCATATATTTT.